These 31 T cell receptor beta chains share one sample of origin, sequenced in a study of cytomegalovirus exposure and HLA in healthy donors. PCR amplification relied on 60 Vbeta primers (plus 13 Jbeta primers). Clones were sequenced by immunoSEQ multiplex PCR, and TCRdb holds only the in-frame ones, with some missing. Here the sample spans some 150,000 clones, about four fifths being singletons. Sequencing was performed on PBMCs. The receptors were gathered from a male donor in good health and CMV-seronegative.

This clone has only a few counts. This sample also contains other DNA sequences that code for the same CDR3. The chain is built from TRBV30 and TRBJ2-7, with 7 bases identical to TRBD1. J gave up 1 base and V 1 base, and 10 bases lay outside the gene matches. The CDR3 runs 16 residues. Germline CDR1 and CDR2: GTSNPN and SVGIG (reference sequence). The CDR3 DNA reads as TGTGCCTGGAGTGGGGTTGGGACAGTGCTTTCCTACGAGCAGTACTTC. This encodes CAWSGVGTVLSYEQYF.

V is TRBV30 and J is TRBJ1-2; perhaps TRBD1 as D (6 bases). Germline CDR1 and CDR2: GTSNPN and SVGIG (reference sequence). This CDR3 contains 13 residues. The germline V and J ends were trimmed by 5 bases and 4 bases, with 14 bases remaining between them. CDR3 protein: CAWERQELYGYTF. CDR3 in DNA: TGTGCCTGGGAAAGACAGGAACTCTATGGCTACACCTTC.

The chain has TRBV5-1 and TRBJ2-5; 7 bases align to TRBD1. V shed 0 bases, J shed 2 bases, and the junction held 4 bases outside the gene matches. The length of the CDR3 is 15 residues. CDR1 is SGHRS and CDR2 is YFSETQ in the germline V gene. The CDR3 protein is CASSLVGQVQETQYF. The DNA for the CDR3 is TGCGCCAGCAGCTTGGTAGGACAGGTTCAAGAGACCCAGTACTTC.

This clone was counted once. DNA of the CDR3: TGTGCCAGCAGCGACAGGAAGGAAGCTTTCTTT. Translating gives CASSDRKEAFF. The V gene is TRBV9, the J gene TRBJ1-1; TRBD1 is a possible D gene (5 bases). The V and J ends lost 3 bases and 8 bases respectively, with 8 bases between them. The CDR3 has 11 amino acids. Germline-derived CDR1 and CDR2 are SGDLS and YYNGEE.

The genes are TRBV7-3 and TRBJ2-1, with 14 bases lining up with TRBD2. With V trimmed by 2 bases and J by 10 bases, 7 bases remained unmatched. CDR3 length equals 16 residues. From germline, CDR1 is SGHTA and CDR2 FQGTGA. Here the CDR3 reads CASSLGTSGGLREQFF. The CDR3, as DNA: TGTGCCAGCAGCTTAGGGACTAGCGGGGGCCTCCGGGAGCAGTTCTTC. Combining the CDR3 with reference TRBV7-3 and TRBJ2-1 gives the whole variable domain GAGVSQTPSNKVTEKGKYVELRCDPISGHTALYWYRQSLGQGPEFLIYFQGTGAADDSGLPNDRFFAVRPEGSVSTLKIQRTERGDSAVYLCASSLGTSGGLREQFFGPGTRLTVL.

The chain carries TRBV25-1 and TRBJ1-4, with TRBD1 matching 7 bases. Trimming cost V 2 bases and J 5 bases; bases outside gene matches: 5. The CDR3 length is 15 residues. Per germline, CDR1 MGHDK and CDR2 SYGVNS. Here the CDR3 DNA reads TGTGCCAGCAGTGAACGTGGACAGGCAAATGAAAAACTGTTTTTT. Its protein product is CASSERGQANEKLFF.

Note on this clone: At one of its ends the junction is not consistent with the germline gene, which may arise from a read error. The rearrangement uses TRBV13 and TRBJ1-3; TRBD1 aligns across 8 bases. The CDR3 is 14 residues long. Germline V CDR1 and CDR2: PRHDT, FYEKMQ (reference sequence). The DNA for the CDR3 is TGTGCCAGCAGCTCGTACCGGGACAGGCTTCTCAGGGTGTTT. This translates into CASSSYRDRLLRVF.

The chain carries TRBV2 and TRBJ2-7; D might be TRBD1 (6 bases). There are 12 residues in the CDR3. Germline V gives CDR1 SNHLY, CDR2 FYNNEI. V lost 9 bases, J lost 1 base, and 10 bases lay in between. This chain's CDR3 is CASAGASYEQYF. The CDR3, as DNA: TGTGCCAGTGCAGGGGCTTCCTACGAGCAGTACTTC.

V and J are TRBV25-1 and TRBJ2-6; D gene uncertain. Germline CDR1 reads MGHDK; CDR2 reads SYGVNS. V lost 3 bases to trimming and J lost 4 bases, with 4 bases between them. The CDR3 is made up of 13 amino acids. The CDR3 nucleotides read TGTGCCAGCAGTGAGGCCGGGGCCAACGTCCTGACTTTC. Its translation: CASSEAGANVLTF.

This clone was detected a few times. The chain uses TRBV4-3 and TRBJ1-5; 12 bases agree with TRBD1. The V gene end was trimmed by 0 bases and the J gene end by 0 bases; junction bases not matched to a gene: 6. CDR3 length equals 19 residues. In germline, CDR1 is LGHNA, CDR2 YSLEER. The CDR3 sequence is CASSQDLPGQGASNQPQHF. The CDR3 DNA follows: TGCGCCAGCAGCCAAGACCTACCGGGACAGGGGGCTAGCAATCAGCCCCAGCATTTT.

This chain links TRBV20-1 with TRBJ1-1; no definite D call. V was shortened by 3 bases and J by 4 bases, with 6 bases between the two germline ends. The germline gives CDR1 DFQATT, CDR2 SNEGSKA (reference sequence). CDR3 length: 11 amino acids. The CDR3 loop is CSARESTEAFF. The CDR3 coding sequence is TGCAGTGCTAGGGAGTCCACTGAAGCTTTCTTT.

This clone was picked up one time. The chain links TRBV2 to TRBJ2-3, with D uncertain. Germline V lookup: CDR1 SNHLY, CDR2 FYNNEI. The CDR3 is made up of 14 amino acids. Trimming took 8 bases from V and 1 from J, leaving 13 bases between them. For the CDR3, the DNA is TGTGCCAGCTCCCCGAGCCTAGGCACAGATACGCAGTATTTT. This translates into CASSPSLGTDTQYF.

The chain employs TRBV2 and TRBJ1-6; D is perhaps TRBD1 (5 bases). The CDR3 extends over 15 amino acids. Trimming pared 8 bases from V and 6 bases from J, leaving 17 bases between. Per the germline V gene, CDR1 is SNHLY and CDR2 is FYNNEI. DNA for the CDR3: TGTGCCAGCCGGCCGCTAGGGGCTGGTAATTCACCCCTCCACTTT. As protein: CASRPLGAGNSPLHF.

This clone came up a few times. This chain uses TRBV6-6 with TRBJ2-7; 8 bases line up with TRBD2. Germline CDR1 MNHNY, CDR2 SVGAGI (reference sequence). The CDR3 runs to 14 residues. V shed 6 bases, J shed 7 bases, and the junction held 11 bases outside the gene matches. The chain's CDR3 is CASSPPGGSVEQYF. In DNA, the CDR3 is TGTGCCAGCAGCCCCCCGGGGGGGTCGGTAGAGCAGTACTTC.

J is TRBJ1-4 and V is TRBV7-2; 11 bases are a match to TRBD1. This CDR3 comprises 14 residues. Germline V gene sequence: CDR1 SGHTA, CDR2 FQGNSA. The V and J ends lost 6 bases and 6 bases, in that order; junction bases with no gene match: 3. The CDR3 sequence: CASSPDRGHEKLFF. The CDR3 nucleotides are TGTGCCAGCAGTCCGGACAGGGGGCATGAAAAACTGTTTTTT.

V is TRBV5-1 and J is TRBJ1-1, with unresolved D. V lost 5 bases, J lost 0 bases, and 14 bases lay in between. Looked up from germline, CDR1 is SGHRS and CDR2 is YFSETQ. The CDR3 covers 15 residues. In nucleotides, the CDR3 is TGCGCCAGCAGTCCCACATCTAGAGTGAACACTGAAGCTTTCTTT. This gives the protein CASSPTSRVNTEAFF.

This clone was observed a handful of times. The rearrangement links TRBV6-1 to TRBJ1-5, with 9 bases identical to TRBD1. V lost 4 bases, J lost 7 bases, and 5 bases stayed unmatched. CDR1 MNHNS and CDR2 SASEGT come from the germline V gene. There are 14 residues in the CDR3. CDR3 region: CASSGTGGGQPQHF. The CDR3 DNA sequence: TGTGCCAGCAGTGGAACAGGGGGCGGGCAGCCCCAGCATTTT.

This clone occurred a few times. The gene calls are TRBV6-5 and TRBJ2-5; 7 bases are a match to TRBD1. The junction had 12 bases not matched to a gene; V was cut back by 7 bases and J by 7 bases. CDR1 is MNHEY and CDR2 is SVGAGI in the germline V gene. CDR3 length: 14 amino acids. The CDR3 DNA is TGTGCCAGCACTTCCCGGGACCCAGGGGGGACCCAGTACTTC. It is translated as CASTSRDPGGTQYF.

As regards this clone: The identical CDR3 is also encoded by other nucleotide sequences in the sample. This chain connects TRBV29-1 to TRBJ2-7, with TRBD1 matching 8 bases. With V trimmed by 6 bases and J by 3 bases, 4 bases remained unmatched. The CDR3 totals 12 residues. CDR1 is SQVTM, CDR2 ANQGSEA, per germline. The CDR3 sequence: CSVAGQGYEQYF. The CDR3, as DNA: TGCAGCGTCGCCGGACAGGGCTACGAGCAGTACTTC.

V and J are TRBV6-5 and TRBJ2-7, with 7 bases aligning to TRBD1. After removal of 0 bases from V and 1 base from J, the junction contained 6 bases not matched to a gene. Germline V gives CDR1 MNHEY, CDR2 SVGAGI. CDR3 length: 16 amino acids. CDR3 sequence reads: CASSYSSRTGSYEQYF. CDR3 bases: TGTGCCAGCAGTTACTCGAGCCGGACAGGATCCTACGAGCAGTACTTC.

V and J are TRBV4-1 and TRBJ2-3; maybe TRBD2 (6 bases). V lost 0 bases and J 1 base, leaving 14 bases between the germline ends. The CDR3 covers 17 residues. Per germline, CDR1 MGHRA and CDR2 YSYEKL. Here the CDR3 DNA reads TGCGCCAGCAGCCAAGAAGGCGGGGAATTCCGCACAGATACGCAGTATTTT. It codes for CASSQEGGEFRTDTQYF.

The rearrangement uses TRBV19 and TRBJ2-5, with D unresolved. V was clipped by 4 bases and J by 5 bases, with 5 bases between them. The CDR3 extends over 11 amino acids. Looked up from germline, CDR1 is LNHDA and CDR2 is SQIVND (reference sequence). The CDR3: CASSTRETQYF. In nucleotides, the CDR3 is TGTGCCAGTAGTACGCGGGAGACCCAGTACTTC.

This clone was counted a few times. The chain employs TRBV15 and TRBJ1-6; 12 nucleotides match TRBD1. This CDR3 region has 19 residues. Per germline, CDR1 LNHNV and CDR2 YYDKDF (reference sequence). V lost 8 bases to trimming and J lost 7 bases; unmatched junction nucleotides: 18. The CDR3 reads CATRQRGGTGGLGNSPLHF. CDR3 bases: TGTGCCACCCGACAGAGAGGCGGGACAGGGGGCCTTGGGAATTCACCCCTCCACTTT. Using reference TRBV15 and TRBJ1-6 for the parts outside the CDR3, the full variable domain is DAMVIQNPRYQVTQFGKPVTLSCSQTLNHNVMYWYQQKSSQAPKLLFHYYDKDFNNEADTPDNFQSRRPNTSFCFLDIRSPGLGDTAMYLCATRQRGGTGGLGNSPLHFGNGTRLTVT.

The rearrangement joins TRBV5-6 to TRBJ2-2, with D perhaps TRBD1 (6 bases). The CDR3 length is 16 residues. CDR1 is SGHDT and CDR2 is YYEEEE in the germline V gene. Trimming stripped 4 bases from V and 3 bases from J, with 16 bases between. CDR3 bases: TGTGCCAGCAGCCCCTGGGGGCGGTATGACACCGGGGAGCTGTTTTTT. This translates into CASSPWGRYDTGELFF.

The V gene is TRBV5-6, the J gene TRBJ1-1; TRBD1 is a possible D gene (6 bases). This CDR3 has 13 amino acids. The germline V gene encodes CDR1 SGHDT and CDR2 YYEEEE. Trimming took 0 bases from V and 5 from J, leaving 8 bases between them. The CDR3 is CASSLGGRTEAFF. CDR3 in DNA: TGTGCCAGCAGCTTGGGGGGGCGAACTGAAGCTTTCTTT.

V usage is TRBV19 and J usage is TRBJ1-5; 7 bases match TRBD1. The ends lost 4 bases at V and 6 bases at J; junction bases unmatched: 6. The germline gives CDR1 LNHDA, CDR2 SQIVND (reference sequence). There are 14 residues in the CDR3. The CDR3 bases are TGTGCCAGTAGTACCGACAGGGAATCTCAGCCCCAGCATTTT. Residues: CASSTDRESQPQHF.

Written as DNA, the CDR3 is TGCAGCGTTCAGGGCGTCCATGGCTACACCTTC. This codes for CSVQGVHGYTF. The chain has TRBV29-1 and TRBJ1-2, with D perhaps TRBD1 (5 bases). The CDR3 covers 11 residues. Trimming pared 5 bases from V and 6 bases from J, leaving 10 bases between. CDR1 is SQVTM and CDR2 is ANQGSEA in the germline V gene.

This chain uses TRBV2 with TRBJ2-7, with D perhaps matching TRBD1 (7 bases). The V gene's germline CDR1 is SNHLY and CDR2 FYNNEI. The CDR3 has 13 residues. V dropped 3 bases and J dropped 6 bases, with 12 bases sitting between them. CDR3 coding DNA: TGTGCCAGCAGTGAGCAGGGGGGTGCCGAGCAGTACTTC. It specifies CASSEQGGAEQYF.

The J gene is TRBJ1-6, the V gene TRBV14, with D unclear. V was clipped by 0 bases and J by 10 bases, with 7 bases between them. CDR3 length: 13 amino acids. In germline, CDR1 is SGHDN, CDR2 FVKESK. This CDR3 reads CASSQESRSPLHF. Here the CDR3 DNA reads TGTGCCAGCAGCCAAGAATCACGGTCACCCCTCCACTTT. Full variable domain (outside the CDR3, taken from reference TRBV14 and TRBJ1-6): EAGVTQFPSHSVIEKGQTVTLRCDPISGHDNLYWYRRVMGKEIKFLLHFVKESKQDESGMPNNRFLAERTGGTYSTLKVQPAELEDSGVYFCASSQESRSPLHFGNGTRLTVT.

Only a few counts were recorded for this clone. This chain connects TRBV4-1 to TRBJ1-1; D perhaps matches TRBD1 (5 bases). The CDR3 is 15 amino acids. Trimming stripped 3 bases from V and 7 bases from J, with 18 bases between. Germline assignment: CDR1 MGHRA and CDR2 YSYEKL. The CDR3 coding sequence is TGCGCCAGCAGCCAGCCCGGCCAGGGAGGAAGTGAAGCTTTCTTT. Translating gives CASSQPGQGGSEAFF.

The chain uses TRBV19 and TRBJ1-2; 9 nucleotides line up with TRBD1. The germline CDR1 and CDR2 sequences are LNHDA and SQIVND (reference sequence). This CDR3 has 14 amino acids. V shed 5 bases, J shed 4 bases, and the junction held 5 bases outside the gene matches. DNA for the CDR3: TGTGCCAGTAGTTCTACAGGGGGCAGCTATGGCTACACCTTC. This sequence encodes CASSSTGGSYGYTF.